This TCR beta chain emerged from a study of shared clonotypes between healthy human individuals. There were no recent acute infections or vaccinations among the donors, who were healthy HIV-negative adults. Libraries were prepared by immunoSEQ multiplex PCR; TCRdb keeps only in-frame clonotypes and omits some of them. The sample lists about 490,000 clones, almost 80% occurring once. The CDR3 contains 17 residues. Germline-derived CDR1 and CDR2 are SGHRS and YFSETQ. Losses at the gene ends were 0 bases for V and 7 bases for J; bases not matched to a gene: 11. The sequence was obtained from a woman aged 40 to 50 in good health. Some clones in this sample may be carry-over from other donors' samples. This chain links TRBV5-1 with TRBJ2-1; the match to TRBD2 covers 9 bases. The sequencing sample was made of PBMCs. The CDR3, as DNA: TGCGCCAGCAGCTTGGCCGGTGGGCTAGCGGGGCAAAATGAGCAGTTCTTC. This gives the protein CASSLAGGLAGQNEQFF.